The clone carrying this TCR beta chain turned up a few times. What it binds is not known. From germline, CDR1 is SGDLS and CDR2 YYNGEE. This CDR3 contains 12 residues. The V and J ends lost 5 bases and 9 bases, in that order; junction bases with no gene match: 4. A single record per CDR3 protein comes from TCRdb applying MiXCR to the 5' RACE reads. Seen here are hundreds of thousands of distinct CDR3 sequences, less than 25% observed once, and the top ten hold 2.5% to 3.5%. This sample was taken from a study of identical twins. General study findings and limits: Fewer insertions characterized abundant cord blood beta clonotypes, whereas memory repertoires showed none.

These sequences were also reported in another study, on T cells expressing NK-cell markers. This second study says: In a group of several donors, dominant NKG2C+ clonotypes represented about 1.0-8% of CD8+ T cells.

The chain recombines TRBV9 with TRBJ2-1, with TRBD2 matching 8 bases. The receptor was derived from a woman between 18 and 30 years old in good health. The source material was CD4+ T cells sorted from blood. The CDR3 here is CASSDSGTEQFF. The CDR3 coding sequence is TGTGCCAGCAGTGATAGCGGGACTGAGCAGTTCTTC.